A single sample is the source of the 5 T cell receptor beta chains below, sequenced in a study of blood T cell repertoires in COVID-19. Sequencing was performed with immunoSEQ multiplex PCR; in TCRdb, only in-frame clones are kept and a portion is missing. Counted here are 55,000 to 75,000 clones, roughly 90% occurring once; the ten biggest clones make up roughly 1.2%. Sequenced input: peripheral blood. The receptors here all came from a man between 60 and 70 years old with acute or convalescent COVID-19.

The V call is TRBV5-1, the J call TRBJ2-2; the D gene is possibly TRBD1 (6 bases). The length of the CDR3 is 14 residues. Trimming cost V 5 bases and J 5 bases, with 13 bases left between them. Germline lookup yields CDR1 SGHRS and CDR2 YFSETQ. This CDR3 is CASSLPGVTGELFF. The CDR3 DNA is TGCGCCAGCAGTCTCCCAGGGGTTACCGGGGAGCTGTTTTTT.

The chain combines TRBV19 with TRBJ1-5, with 11 bases that match TRBD1. Germline V gives CDR1 LNHDA, CDR2 SQIVND (reference sequence). V shed 7 bases and J 1 base; nucleotides not matched to a gene: 18. CDR3 length: 20 amino acids. This CDR3 reads CASTTAGTGGGYRSNQPQHF. The CDR3 nucleotides read TGTGCCAGTACCACCGCCGGGACAGGGGGGGGATATCGGAGCAATCAGCCCCAGCATTTT.

J is TRBJ1-1 and V is TRBV10-3; 8 bases line up with TRBD1. The germline V gene encodes CDR1 ENHRY and CDR2 SYGVKD. CDR3 length: 15 residues. V shed 2 bases, J shed 1 base, and the junction held 3 bases outside the gene matches. The CDR3 here is CAISEPGQENTEAFF. CDR3 nucleotide sequence: TGTGCCATCAGTGAGCCGGGACAGGAGAACACTGAAGCTTTCTTT.

V usage is TRBV7-9 and J usage is TRBJ1-5, with TRBD1 matching over 8 bases. V lost 8 bases and J lost 4; bases outside the gene matches: 7. Germline V gene data show CDR1 as SEHNR and CDR2 as FQNEAQ (reference sequence). The CDR3 is 14 residues long. CDR3 loop: CASGLDRENQPQHF. In DNA, the CDR3 is TGTGCCAGCGGATTGGACAGGGAGAATCAGCCCCAGCATTTT.

The chain couples TRBV6-4 to TRBJ2-2; D unclear. There are 13 residues in the CDR3. Germline loops: CDR1 MRHNA, CDR2 SNTAGT. Trimming stripped 5 bases from V and 5 bases from J, with 9 bases between. The CDR3 spells CASSQERTGELFF. The CDR3 nucleotides read TGTGCCAGCAGTCAAGAGAGGACCGGGGAGCTGTTTTTT.